The entry below describes one T cell receptor beta chain. Its antigen is undetermined. The read falls 3 residues short of the CDR3 end, and the missing part is taken from the germline J gene. The record originates from a study of T cells in women clearing cervical HPV infection. Germline V gene data show CDR1 as SGHRS and CDR2 as YFSETQ. V gave up 3 bases and J gave up 8 bases; unmatched junction bases: 9. This CDR3 region has 15 residues. The assay was immunoSEQ multiplex PCR, and TCRdb's table has in-frame clones only and misses some. The listing records 40,000 to 55,000 clones. Study observations and caveats: Controls had more TRBV6-7 (roughly 0.16%) than cases (roughly 0.11%). Associations may precede or follow infection; HPV-specific or memory T cells were not isolated.

The rearrangement links TRBV5-1 to TRBJ2-1; 9 positions match TRBD2. The sequencing input was blood buffy coat. The sequence came from a woman between 18 and 70 years old with a cervical HPV16 infection that either progressed to CIN3+ or cleared (not recorded which). CDR3 protein: CASSWGLAGLDEQFF. CDR3 bases read: TGCGCCAGCAGCTGGGGACTAGCAGGCCTCGATGAG.